This T cell receptor (beta chain) was observed in a study of identical twins. TCRdb fed the 5' RACE reads into MiXCR, producing one record per CDR3 protein. This sample has 650,000 to 750,000 distinct CDR3 sequences, with about 20% found just once. The CDR3 loop spans 16 amino acids. Germline V gives CDR1 SQVTM, CDR2 ANQGSEA. Trimming cost V 4 bases and J 4 bases; bases outside gene matches: 14. This sample also appeared in a second study, on T cells expressing NK-cell markers.

The rearrangement joins TRBV29-1 to TRBJ2-5; 8 positions match TRBD2. This receptor was identified in a woman aged 18-35 years in good health. Sequencing input: PBMCs. This CDR3 reads CSVGRLAGPQRETQYF. In DNA form, the CDR3 reads TGCAGCGTTGGGCGTCTAGCGGGTCCTCAAAGAGAGACCCAGTACTTC.